Below, 25 T cell receptor beta chains from the same sample are listed, as sequenced in a study of regulatory T cells in long-lasting Graves disease. Time point given: newly diagnosed GD, antithyroid drugs for less than 3 months. Extracted RNA from PBMCs served as the source of the TCR library. TCR beta libraries were built with iRepertoire HTBI primers and Arm-PCR of CDR3 regions. TCRdb ran MiXCR on the multiplex PCR reads and lists one entry per CDR3 protein. The table includes about 310,000 distinct CDR3 sequences, 18% detected once. Specimen: peripheral blood mononuclear cells (PBMCs), collected at new diagnosis, from a patient treated with antithyroid drugs. All receptors derive from a female donor with Graves disease.

At least ten counts were recorded for this clonotype. At one of its ends the junction is not consistent with the germline gene, which may arise from a read error. CDR3 bases: TGTGCCAGCACCCAATGGACAGGGGACGGCTGCACCTTC. Translated: CASTQWTGDGCTF. The genes are TRBV2 and TRBJ1-2; 9 bases line up with TRBD1. The CDR3 is 13 amino acids. CDR1 and CDR2 from the germline V gene are SNHLY and FYNNEI.

The chain carries TRBV9 and TRBJ2-5, with TRBD2 matching 8 bases. The V gene end was trimmed by 0 bases and the J gene end by 2 bases; junction bases not matched to a gene: 9. In germline, CDR1 is SGDLS, CDR2 YYNGEE. The CDR3 is made up of 17 amino acids. CDR3 sequence reads: CASSVDMTGGIQETQYF. The CDR3 DNA reads as TGTGCCAGCAGCGTAGATATGACGGGAGGGATTCAAGAGACCCAGTACTTC.

This clonotype was detected once. A read error is possible here, since a much larger clone lies one base away. This chain links TRBV20-1 with TRBJ2-3; 10 bases fit TRBD2. The length of the CDR3 is 16 residues. Germline V gene sequence: CDR1 DFQATT, CDR2 SNEGSKA (reference sequence). CDR3: CSARDYLLAGAQTQDF. As DNA, the CDR3 is TGCAGTGCTAGAGATTATCTCCTAGCGGGAGCACAGACGCAGGATTTT.

This clonotype appeared many times. This chain joins TRBV5-4 and TRBJ2-2; D is possibly TRBD1 or TRBD2 (5 bases each). In germline, CDR1 is SGHNT, CDR2 YYREEE (reference sequence). Trimming took off 2 bases at V and 4 bases at J, with 12 bases between the two ends. CDR3 length equals 15 residues. CDR3 region: CASSFRGDGTGELFF. The CDR3 DNA reads as TGTGCCAGCAGCTTCAGAGGGGATGGCACCGGGGAGCTGTTTTTT.

This clonotype was seen repeatedly, ten times or more. The CDR3 DNA sequence: TGTGCCTGGCGATACAGCGCTAACTATGGCTACACCTTC. This translates into CAWRYSANYGYTF. V is TRBV30 and J is TRBJ1-2; no firm D call. The CDR3 runs to 13 residues. Germline CDR1 and CDR2: GTSNPN and SVGIG (reference sequence). V gave up 5 bases and J gave up 0 bases, with 10 bases separating them.

The chain is built from TRBV5-1 and TRBJ1-2, with no clear D. V lost 0 bases and J lost 6, with 12 bases in between. Germline V gene sequence: CDR1 SGHRS, CDR2 YFSETQ. The CDR3 is made up of 14 amino acids. As DNA, the CDR3 is TGCGCCAGCAGCTTGGCTCCCCCCAACCATGGCTACACCTTC. Translating gives CASSLAPPNHGYTF.

This chain uses TRBV2 with TRBJ2-5; the D gene is possibly TRBD2 (7 bases). The V gene's germline CDR1 is SNHLY and CDR2 FYNNEI. Trimming removed 7 bases at V and 4 bases at J, with 19 bases between. The CDR3 has 15 amino acids. The DNA for the CDR3 is TGTGCCAGCATTCTCGAGGGGGGGGCGGGAGAGACCCAGTACTTC. As protein: CASILEGGAGETQYF.

This chain uses TRBV27 with TRBJ2-7; no clear D. Trimming shortened V by 6 bases and J by 3 bases, and 12 bases separated the two germline ends. CDR1 is MNHEY, CDR2 SMNVEV, per germline (reference sequence). The CDR3 consists of 13 residues. CDR3: CASSVRWGYEQYF. DNA for the CDR3: TGTGCCAGCAGCGTCCGATGGGGCTACGAGCAGTACTTC.

This clonotype was seen ten or more times. The chain recombines TRBV6-2 or TRBV6-3 with TRBJ2-7; D is ambiguous. Germline V CDR1 and CDR2: MNHEY, SVGEGT. CDR3 length: 15 amino acids. The V end was cut by 0 bases, the J end by 6 bases, with 15 bases between. In nucleotides, the CDR3 is TGTGCCAGCAGTTACTCGGAAGGTCGGACGTCCGAGCAGTACTTC. Its protein product is CASSYSEGRTSEQYF.

The genes are TRBV6-2 or TRBV6-3 and TRBJ1-1; 7 bases fit TRBD1. V trimming: 5 bases; J trimming: 4 bases; junction bases outside the gene matches: 16. CDR1 MNHEY and CDR2 SVGEGT come from the germline V gene. The CDR3 runs to 17 residues. Written as DNA, the CDR3 is TGTGCCAGCAGTCAGACAGGGTGGGGAGGGGGGGGCACTGAAGCTTTCTTT. Its translation is CASSQTGWGGGGTEAFF.

This clonotype was counted many times. The chain carries TRBV11-2 and TRBJ2-1; TRBD2 agrees at 7 bases. V trimming: 5 bases; J trimming: 7 bases; junction bases outside the gene matches: 14. The CDR3 loop spans 16 amino acids. Looked up from germline, CDR1 is SGHAT and CDR2 is FQNNGV. In nucleotides, the CDR3 is TGTGCCAGCAGCCGAGCTCGGCGGGAGTATTTAAATGAGCAGTTCTTC. Translation: CASSRARREYLNEQFF.

The chain has TRBV4-2 and TRBJ2-3; D may be TRBD2 (6 bases). The CDR3 has 16 residues. The V end lost 1 base, the J end lost 2 bases, and 13 bases lay between the germline ends. Germline V gene sequence: CDR1 LGHNA, CDR2 YNFKEQ. Here the CDR3 reads CASSQASGEDTDTQYF. The CDR3 nucleotides read TGTGCCAGCAGCCAAGCTTCGGGAGAGGACACAGATACGCAGTATTTT.

This clonotype was counted many times. The chain combines TRBV12-3 or TRBV12-4 with TRBJ1-1, with D perhaps matching TRBD1 (6 bases). The ends were cut back, 5 bases at V and 4 bases at J, with 17 bases in the middle. This CDR3 spans 15 amino acids. CDR3 amino acids: CASSPSGAGATEAFF. The CDR3 bases are TGTGCCAGCAGTCCCTCGGGGGCAGGGGCCACTGAAGCTTTCTTT.

A few counts support this clonotype. Given a much more abundant clone one base away, this may be a read error. The chain recombines TRBV27 with TRBJ1-1; no clear D gene. Germline V lookup: CDR1 MNHEY, CDR2 SMNVEV (reference sequence). This CDR3 has 14 residues. This chain's CDR3 is CAGSPGRRSFEAFF. The CDR3 nucleotides are TGTGCCGGCAGTCCAGGCCGCAGGAGCTTTGAAGCTTTCTTT.

This clonotype was found many times. The chain carries TRBV11-2 and TRBJ2-5, with 8 bases identical to TRBD2. The germline gives CDR1 SGHAT, CDR2 FQNNGV. Trimming at V came to 5 bases and at J to 4 bases, leaving 12 bases not matched to a gene. The CDR3 is 16 amino acids. As DNA, the CDR3 is TGTGCCAGCAGCCTGATAGGTGCGGGAGGAGGAGAGACCCAGTACTTC. This encodes CASSLIGAGGGETQYF.

This clonotype was seen ten or more times. This chain joins TRBV20-1 and TRBJ1-4, with D uncertain. Germline CDR1 is DFQATT and CDR2 is SNEGSKA (reference sequence). Trimming pared 3 bases from V and 4 bases from J, leaving 6 bases between. This CDR3 spans 12 amino acids. This CDR3 reads CSARDLNEKLFF. The DNA for the CDR3 is TGCAGTGCTAGGGACCTTAATGAAAAACTGTTTTTT.

This clonotype was counted ten times or more. The chain employs TRBV5-1 and TRBJ2-3; 10 bases match TRBD2. The CDR3 loop spans 17 amino acids. Germline lookup yields CDR1 SGHRS and CDR2 YFSETQ. Trimming took 5 bases from V and 1 from J; bases not matched to a gene: 10. This chain's CDR3 is CASSSALAGVGTDTQYF. The CDR3 nucleotides read TGCGCCAGCAGTTCTGCGCTAGCGGGAGTTGGCACAGATACGCAGTATTTT.

In its sample, this clonotype was seen many times. The V call is TRBV6-5, the J call TRBJ1-1, with D unclear. The CDR3 consists of 17 residues. The V gene's germline CDR1 is MNHEY and CDR2 SVGAGI. Trimming shortened V by 0 bases and J by 1 base, and 15 bases separated the two germline ends. The CDR3 reads CASSYSSPIWSNTEAFF. CDR3 sequence (DNA): TGTGCCAGCAGTTACTCGAGCCCCATCTGGTCGAACACTGAAGCTTTCTTT.

The V call is TRBV2, the J call TRBJ2-5, with D perhaps given as TRBD1 or TRBD2 (5 bases each). V lost 6 bases and J lost 5, with 13 bases in between. This CDR3 is built from 13 residues. Germline V gene lookup returns CDR1 SNHLY and CDR2 FYNNEI. Here the CDR3 reads CASRNGAFETQYF. The CDR3 DNA follows: TGTGCCAGCAGAAACGGGGCATTTGAGACCCAGTACTTC.

The sample holds many counts of this clonotype. V is TRBV6-5 and J is TRBJ1-4; D gene ambiguous. Germline V CDR1 and CDR2: MNHEY, SVGAGI. The CDR3 consists of 16 residues. Trimming left V 0 bases short and J 4 bases short, with 12 bases between. The CDR3 spells CASSYSLGGNNEKLFF. In nucleotides, the CDR3 is TGTGCCAGCAGTTACTCGCTGGGCGGGAATAATGAAAAACTGTTTTTT.

The table lists this clonotype with a few counts. The CDR3 DNA is TGCAGTGCTAGTGACCCCCGGACAGGGGTCGGCTACACCTTC. Amino acid sequence: CSASDPRTGVGYTF. The V gene is TRBV20-1, the J gene TRBJ1-2; 9 bases line up with TRBD1. V lost 3 bases, J lost 8 bases, and 10 bases stayed unmatched. The germline gives CDR1 DFQATT, CDR2 SNEGSKA (reference sequence). The CDR3 sequence is 14 residues long.

Ten or more counts support this clonotype. This chain connects TRBV29-1 to TRBJ2-1, with D perhaps matching TRBD1 or TRBD2 (5 bases each). The CDR3 runs to 13 residues. Trimming pared 7 bases from V and 2 bases from J, leaving 12 bases between. The germline CDR1 and CDR2 sequences are SQVTM and ANQGSEA. The CDR3 loop is CSGDGETYNEQFF. The CDR3 DNA follows: TGCAGCGGGGACGGAGAGACCTACAATGAGCAGTTCTTC.

The V call is TRBV2, the J call TRBJ1-1, with TRBD1 identical over 9 bases. This CDR3 is 16 amino acids long. V shed 4 bases and J 6 bases; nucleotides not matched to a gene: 12. Germline values: CDR1 SNHLY, CDR2 FYNNEI. The CDR3 spells CASSVTGTGFAAEAFF. CDR3 DNA: TGTGCCAGCAGTGTTACCGGGACAGGGTTTGCTGCTGAAGCTTTCTTT.

This clonotype was counted ten times or more. This chain connects TRBV2 to TRBJ2-1; 11 nucleotides match TRBD2. This CDR3 is 16 amino acids long. Trimming cost V 5 bases and J 2 bases; bases outside gene matches: 5. The germline CDR1 and CDR2 sequences are SNHLY and FYNNEI. The CDR3 DNA is TGTGCCAGCAGTTCACCGGGACTAGCGGCCTACAATGAGCAGTTCTTC. Its protein is CASSSPGLAAYNEQFF. Combining the CDR3 with reference TRBV2 and TRBJ2-1 gives the whole variable domain EPEVTQTPSHQVTQMGQEVILRCVPISNHLYFYWYRQILGQKVEFLVSFYNNEISEKSEIFDDQFSVERPDGSNFTLKIRSTKLEDSAMYFCASSSPGLAAYNEQFFGPGTRLTVL.

This clonotype has a count of ten or more. The J gene is TRBJ1-5, the V gene TRBV12-3 or TRBV12-4, with D perhaps matching TRBD1 (6 bases). This CDR3 region has 15 residues. V was trimmed by 3 bases and J by 6 bases, leaving 15 bases between them. The CDR3 DNA reads TGTGCCAGCAGTTTGGCGGGGGGCGCGGGTCAGCCCCAGCATTTT. Translation gives CASSLAGGAGQPQHF.